Below are 21 T cell receptor beta chains sequenced from a single sample in a study of patients and donors after allogeneic stem cell transplantation. TCRdb re-called the RT-PCR reads through MiXCR, storing one row per CDR3 protein. The sample carries 150,000 to 200,000 distinct CDR3 sequences, around 30% recorded once. Input material: blood, either unsorted or a sorted T cell fraction (not recorded which). Receptors originate from a human donor who was either an allogeneic HSCT recipient or a stem cell or donor lymphocyte infusion donor (not recorded which). It is not recorded whose cells these are; they may come from a transplant donor.

The chain employs TRBV12-3 or TRBV12-4 and TRBJ2-3, with 8 bases that match TRBD2. J was trimmed by 6 bases and V by 4 bases; bases with no gene match: 6. The CDR3 contains 14 residues. CDR3 sequence: CASSWTSPRDTQYF. CDR3 nucleotide sequence: TGTGCCAGCAGTTGGACTAGCCCGAGGGATACGCAGTATTTT.

CDR3 in amino acids: CASSLSRAEQYF. The CDR3 DNA sequence: TGTGCCAGCAGTTTGTCTAGGGCCGAGCAGTACTTC. The chain has TRBV28 and TRBJ2-7; D is undetermined. The V and J ends lost 3 bases and 6 bases respectively, with 9 bases between them. Per germline, CDR1 MDHEN and CDR2 SYDVKM. The CDR3 spans 12 residues.

The CDR3 region has the DNA TGCAGTGCTAGGGGAGGGCCCTCCTACGAGCAGTACTTC. Protein: CSARGGPSYEQYF. The chain carries TRBV20-1 and TRBJ2-7; TRBD2 agrees at 7 bases. CDR3 length equals 13 residues. CDR1 is DFQATT and CDR2 is SNEGSKA in the germline V gene (reference sequence). J gave up 0 bases and V 3 bases, and 2 bases lay outside the gene matches.

V usage is TRBV10-3 and J usage is TRBJ2-7; TRBD2 agrees at 12 bases. The length of the CDR3 is 14 residues. V trimming: 6 bases; J trimming: 4 bases; junction bases outside the gene matches: 4. Germline V CDR1 and CDR2: ENHRY, SYGVKD. CDR3 sequence reads: CAIRTSGSKYEQYF. Written as DNA, the CDR3 is TGTGCCATCAGGACTAGCGGGAGTAAATACGAGCAGTACTTC.

This chain connects TRBV9 to TRBJ2-1; possibly TRBD2 for D (5 bases). CDR3 length: 18 residues. The V end was cut by 5 bases, the J end by 4 bases, with 25 bases between. The germline gives CDR1 SGDLS, CDR2 YYNGEE. The DNA for the CDR3 is TGTGCCAGCAGTGAAGCCGCCCTTCTAGCTCCGGGTTACAATGAGCAGTTCTTC. Translation: CASSEAALLAPGYNEQFF. The entire variable domain, with the rest obtained from reference TRBV9 and TRBJ2-1, is as follows: DSGVTQTPKHLITATGQRVTLRCSPRSGDLSVYWYQQSLDQGLQFLIQYYNGEERAKGNILERFSAQQFPDLHSELNLSSLELGDSALYFCASSEAALLAPGYNEQFFGPGTRLTVL.

This chain joins TRBV12-3 or TRBV12-4 and TRBJ1-5, with no clear D. Deletions cut 5 bases from V and 6 bases from J, with 11 bases between. CDR3 length: 13 residues. CDR3 nucleotides: TGTGCCAGCAGTCGGAGTCTCGGTCAGCCCCAGCATTTT. Translating it yields CASSRSLGQPQHF.

This clonotype is labeled medium-sized (0.01 to 0.1%). The chain is built from TRBV24-1 and TRBJ1-5; possibly TRBD1 for D (5 bases). V lost 2 bases and J lost 7, with 8 bases in between. Germline V gives CDR1 KGHDR, CDR2 SFDVKD. The CDR3 consists of 13 residues. The CDR3 sequence: CATSDWRGQPQHF. CDR3 bases: TGTGCCACCAGTGATTGGCGGGGCCAGCCCCAGCATTTT.

V and J are TRBV29-1 and TRBJ2-1, with D possibly called TRBD1 or TRBD2 (5 bases each). The CDR3 has 14 amino acids. V lost 6 bases and J lost 4, with 16 bases in between. Germline CDR1 and CDR2: SQVTM and ANQGSEA. CDR3 protein: CSVHGTTRYNEQFF. Written as DNA, the CDR3 is TGCAGCGTCCACGGGACGACCCGATACAATGAGCAGTTCTTC.

This clonotype has a handful of counts. This sequence joins TRBV7-9 and TRBJ1-2; 8 nucleotides align to TRBD1. The CDR3 consists of 15 residues. CDR1 is SEHNR, CDR2 FQNEAQ, per germline (reference sequence). The trim removed 4 bases at V and 6 bases at J, leaving 10 bases unmatched. The CDR3 nucleotides read TGTGCCAGCAGCTCTTACGCGGACAGGGAAAATGGCTACACCTTC. Protein product: CASSSYADRENGYTF.

This clonotype appeared a few times. V gene TRBV20-1 combines with J gene TRBJ1-1, with 12 bases matching TRBD1. The CDR3 covers 17 residues. The germline V gene has CDR1 DFQATT and CDR2 SNEGSKA (reference sequence). Trimming took 0 bases from V and 0 from J; bases not matched to a gene: 5. CDR3 in DNA: TGCAGTGCTAGAGATTCGGGACAGGGGGCCTTGAACACTGAAGCTTTCTTT. Translating gives CSARDSGQGALNTEAFF.

The gene calls are TRBV5-1 and TRBJ2-1; no definite D call. Germline V gene sequence: CDR1 SGHRS, CDR2 YFSETQ. The V gene lost 0 bases and the J gene lost 0 bases, with 10 bases spanning the gap. The CDR3 totals 16 residues. The CDR3 DNA reads TGCGCCAGCAGCTTGGTAGGTAGAAGCTCCTACAATGAGCAGTTCTTC. Protein: CASSLVGRSSYNEQFF. Drawing the rest from reference TRBV5-1 and TRBJ2-1, the complete variable domain is KAGVTQTPRYLIKTRGQQVTLSCSPISGHRSVSWYQQTPGQGLQFLFEYFSETQRNKGNFPGRFSGRQFSNSRSEMNVSTLELGDSALYLCASSLVGRSSYNEQFFGPGTRLTVL.

The chain combines TRBV29-1 with TRBJ1-2; D not resolved. Trimming took off 3 bases at V and 3 bases at J, with 2 bases between the two ends. Germline loops: CDR1 SQVTM, CDR2 ANQGSEA. The CDR3 has 10 residues. The CDR3 sequence is CSVEDYGYTF. The CDR3 DNA sequence: TGCAGCGTTGAGGACTATGGCTACACCTTC.

The V call is TRBV20-1, the J call TRBJ1-2; D is unresolved. Germline loops: CDR1 DFQATT, CDR2 SNEGSKA (reference sequence). The CDR3 sequence is 11 residues long. V dropped 0 bases and J dropped 7 bases, with 6 bases sitting between them. Here the CDR3 DNA reads TGCAGTGCTAGAGATTTGGGTGGCTACACCTTC. It yields the protein CSARDLGGYTF.

The CDR3 DNA follows: TGCGCCAGCAGCCAAGATCTGGGCGGCCTCATGCCCCAGCATTTT. This codes for CASSQDLGGLMPQHF. The rearrangement uses TRBV4-1 and TRBJ1-5; D remains ambiguous. The CDR3 has 15 amino acids. Germline-derived CDR1 and CDR2 are MGHRA and YSYEKL. The V gene lost 0 bases and the J gene lost 9 bases, with 15 bases spanning the gap.

This chain links TRBV27 with TRBJ2-6, with D unclear. There are 14 residues in the CDR3. The V gene's germline CDR1 is MNHEY and CDR2 SMNVEV (reference sequence). V was pared by 5 bases and J by 0 bases, with 5 bases between. This chain's CDR3 is CASSRYSGANVLTF. The CDR3 DNA reads as TGTGCCAGCAGTCGCTACTCTGGGGCCAACGTCCTGACTTTC.

The chain links TRBV7-2 to TRBJ2-3, with unresolved D. The V gene lost 5 bases and the J gene lost 9 bases, with 9 bases spanning the gap. CDR1 and CDR2 from the germline V gene are SGHTA and FQGNSA. The CDR3 runs 11 residues. CDR3 DNA: TGTGCCAGCAGCACATATCTCACGCAGTATTTT. Residues: CASSTYLTQYF.

This clonotype has ten or more counts. The rearrangement links TRBV11-2 to TRBJ1-2; weak D call: TRBD1 (5 bases). Deletions cut 1 base from V and 7 bases from J, with 13 bases between. The germline CDR1 and CDR2 sequences are SGHAT and FQNNGV. The length of the CDR3 is 14 residues. CDR3 bases: TGTGCCAGCAGCTTAGGTAGTAGGGGCTCTGGCTACACCTTC. As protein: CASSLGSRGSGYTF. The entire variable domain, with the rest obtained from reference TRBV11-2 and TRBJ1-2, is as follows: EAGVAQSPRYKIIEKRQSVAFWCNPISGHATLYWYQQILGQGPKLLIQFQNNGVVDDSQLPKDRFSAERLKGVDSTLKIQPAKLEDSAVYLCASSLGSRGSGYTFGSGTRLTVV.

The V gene is TRBV5-4, the J gene TRBJ2-1, with 11 bases lining up with TRBD2. J was trimmed by 10 bases and V by 4 bases; bases with no gene match: 7. In germline, CDR1 is SGHNT, CDR2 YYREEE (reference sequence). The CDR3 loop spans 14 amino acids. DNA of the CDR3: TGTGCCAGCAGCCCACTAGCGGGGGCTCGAGAGCAGTTCTTC. Protein sequence: CASSPLAGAREQFF.

The J gene is TRBJ2-7, the V gene TRBV29-1; 12 bases line up with TRBD2. This CDR3 is built from 17 residues. J lost 0 bases, V lost 1 base, and 7 bases had no gene match. Germline assignment: CDR1 SQVTM and CDR2 ANQGSEA. The CDR3 bases are TGCAGCGTTGAAGTGTGGAGACTAGCGGGAGCCTCCTACGAGCAGTACTTC. It specifies CSVEVWRLAGASYEQYF.

The rearrangement uses TRBV3-1 and TRBJ1-5; D is undetermined. Germline values: CDR1 LGHDT, CDR2 YNNKEL (reference sequence). CDR3 length: 15 amino acids. Trimming took 6 bases from V and 5 from J, leaving 17 bases between them. The CDR3 loop reads CASSPNPGMDQPQHF. CDR3 in DNA: TGTGCCAGCAGTCCGAATCCTGGGATGGATCAGCCCCAGCATTTT.

The V gene is TRBV7-2, the J gene TRBJ1-2; no definite D call. Trimming took off 1 base at V and 0 bases at J, with 9 bases between the two ends. Germline assignment: CDR1 SGHTA and CDR2 FQGNSA. The CDR3 runs to 15 residues. CDR3 sequence: CASSLEASTNYGYTF. CDR3 DNA sequence: TGTGCCAGCAGCTTAGAGGCGAGCACTAACTATGGCTACACCTTC.